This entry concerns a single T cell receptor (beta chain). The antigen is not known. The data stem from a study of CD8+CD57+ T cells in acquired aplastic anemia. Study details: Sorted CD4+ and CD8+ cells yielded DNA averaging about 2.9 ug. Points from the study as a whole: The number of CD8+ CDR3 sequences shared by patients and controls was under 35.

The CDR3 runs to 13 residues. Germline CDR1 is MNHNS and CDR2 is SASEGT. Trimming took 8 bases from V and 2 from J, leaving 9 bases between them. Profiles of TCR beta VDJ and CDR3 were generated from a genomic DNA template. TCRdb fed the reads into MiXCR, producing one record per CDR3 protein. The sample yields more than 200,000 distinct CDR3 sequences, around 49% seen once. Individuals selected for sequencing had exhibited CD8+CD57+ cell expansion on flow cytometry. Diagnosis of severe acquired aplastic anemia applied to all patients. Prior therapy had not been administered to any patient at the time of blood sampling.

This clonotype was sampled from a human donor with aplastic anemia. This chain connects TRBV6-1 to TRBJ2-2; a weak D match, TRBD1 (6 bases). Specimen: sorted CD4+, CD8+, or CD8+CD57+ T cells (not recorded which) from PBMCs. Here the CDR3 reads CASAGGNTGELFF. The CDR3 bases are TGTGCCAGCGCTGGGGGCAACACCGGGGAGCTGTTTTTT.